The entry below gives a single T cell receptor beta chain sequence along with its context. V trimming: 3 bases; J trimming: 4 bases; junction bases outside the gene matches: 11. This CDR3 is 17 amino acids long. Per the germline V gene, CDR1 is MNHEY and CDR2 is SVGEGT. The data were obtained in a study of T cell responses to AZD1222 COVID-19 vaccine. Produced via immunoSEQ multiplex PCR; TCRdb's table is partial and in-frame only. The table lists about 170,000 clones, 80% to 90% of them singletons, with 6.5% to 8.5% in the top ten. V and J are TRBV6-2 or TRBV6-3 and TRBJ2-5; 10 bases fit TRBD1. The TCR sequence derives from an adult in good health. The starting material was peripheral blood, obtained on day 0 of AZD1222 vaccination. The CDR3 loop is CASSYVPGQGEAETQYF. The DNA of the CDR3 is TGTGCCAGCAGTTATGTCCCCGGACAGGGGGAAGCAGAGACCCAGTACTTC.